The clone carrying this T cell receptor beta chain was seen ten or more times. Its specificity is not known. TCRdb re-derived calls from the 5' RACE reads in MiXCR, one entry per CDR3 protein. The sample lists more than 300,000 distinct CDR3 sequences; around a tenth were seen once. Trimming removed 0 bases at V and 5 bases at J, with 16 bases between. This CDR3 has 16 residues. Looked up from germline, CDR1 is LNHNV and CDR2 is YYDKDF (reference sequence). This record comes from a study of CD8 T cells in ankylosing spondylitis. Study-wide results and caveats: CD8+ by phenotype, disease-linked clones were relatively rare in peripheral blood.

V usage is TRBV15 and J usage is TRBJ1-1, with D tentatively TRBD1 (6 bases). The sample consisted of blood, either unsorted or a sorted T cell fraction (not recorded which). The TCR sequence derives from a female donor with ankylosing spondylitis or in good health (not recorded which). The chain's CDR3 is CATSRDEGQRDTEAFF. The CDR3 DNA sequence: TGTGCCACCAGCAGAGATGAGGGACAACGGGATACTGAAGCTTTCTTT.